This is a list of T cell receptor beta chains from one sample in a study of shared clonotypes between healthy human individuals. Using immunoSEQ multiplex PCR, the repertoire was profiled, and TCRdb retains in-frame clones only, with some absent. The data show around 700,000 clones, with approximately 75% seen just once and 1.8% held by the top ten. The sequenced sample consisted of memory CD4+ T cells sorted from blood. The receptors were sampled from a woman between 25 and 40 years old in good health. Each CDR3 is given with its conserved first and last residue. A D gene is named only where the DNA matches it firmly. Only some rows state a clone size, as once, few, many or a class for expanded clones.

J gene,D gene,clone size,V gene,CDR3 DNA,CDR3 protein
TRBJ1-5,.,.,TRBV6-6,TGTGCCAGCAATTGGGATTTTAGCAATCAGCCCCAGCATTTT,CASNWDFSNQPQHF
TRBJ2-1,.,.,TRBV7-8,TGTGCCAGCAGCTTAGGGACCTCAAGCTCCTACAATGAGCAGTTCTTC,CASSLGTSSSYNEQFF
TRBJ1-1,.,.,TRBV21-1,TGTGCCAGCAGCAATGGGATCCACCAAGGGGTGAACACTGAAGCTTTCTTT,CASSNGIHQGVNTEAFF
TRBJ2-5,TRBD2,.,TRBV4-2,TGTGCCAGCAGCCAAGATACGACTCGAGGACTAGCGGGAGTCGTGGCCCAAGAGACCCAGTACTTC,CASSQDTTRGLAGVVAQETQYF
TRBJ1-1,.,.,TRBV4-1,TGCGCCAGCAGCCAAGATGAACAGCCGAACACTGAAGCTTTCTTT,CASSQDEQPNTEAFF
TRBJ1-1,.,.,TRBV29-1,TGCAGCGCGGGCGGGCCTGCTGAAGCTTTCTTT,CSAGGPAEAFF
TRBJ1-2,.,.,TRBV7-9,TGTGCCAGCAGCTGGACAGTAATCTATGGCTACACCTTC,CASSWTVIYGYTF
TRBJ2-3,.,.,TRBV7-3,TGTGCCAGCAGCTTCGGGGCGACAGATACGCAGTATTTT,CASSFGATDTQYF
TRBJ2-7,.,.,TRBV11-2,TGTGCCAGCAGTGGAGCGGGCTATGCCTACGAGCAGTACTTC,CASSGAGYAYEQYF
TRBJ1-5,.,many,TRBV29-1,TGCAGCGTTGCGGACAGCAATCAGCCCCAGCATTTT,CSVADSNQPQHF
TRBJ2-3,.,once,TRBV5-4,TGTGCCAGCAGCCTTGGACTTAGCACAGATACGCAGTATTTT,CASSLGLSTDTQYF
TRBJ1-2,.,.,TRBV10-3,TGTGCCATCAGTGTTGAGGCCGGGACAAGGTCTAACTATGGCTACACCTTC,CAISVEAGTRSNYGYTF
TRBJ1-2,.,once,TRBV4-1,TGCGCCAGCAGCCAACCAGGGACCATCAATGGCTACACCTTC,CASSQPGTINGYTF
TRBJ1-1,.,.,TRBV7-9,TGTGCCAGCAGCTTAAGGGATCTGGGGGCTTTCTTT,CASSLRDLGAFF
TRBJ1-1,.,once,TRBV7-3,TGTGCCAGCAGCTTATCTTCAGGGAACACTGAAGCTTTCTTT,CASSLSSGNTEAFF
TRBJ2-1,.,.,TRBV6-5,TGTGCCAGCAGCCTAGGGGTCTACAATGAGCAGTTCTTC,CASSLGVYNEQFF
TRBJ2-1,.,few,TRBV5-6,TGTGCCAGCAGCTTGTTAGACAAAGACAATGAGCAGTTCTTC,CASSLLDKDNEQFF
TRBJ1-2,TRBD1,few,TRBV6-6,TGTGCCAGCAGTGGAGGACAGGGCCCCTATGGCTACACCTTC,CASSGGQGPYGYTF
TRBJ1-4,.,.,TRBV5-1,TGCGCCAGCAGCCCGGGGATCGGGACGCACAACGAAAAACTGTTTTTT,CASSPGIGTHNEKLFF
TRBJ2-1,TRBD2,few,TRBV6-4,TGTGCCAGCAGCCCGGATAGCGGGGGGTTAGGTGAGCAGTTCTTC,CASSPDSGGLGEQFF
TRBJ1-5,.,.,TRBV2,TGTGCCAGCAGTGGTGTGCCAGGGCCGAATCAGCCCCAGCATTTT,CASSGVPGPNQPQHF
TRBJ2-2,TRBD1,.,TRBV15,TGTGCCACCAGCAGAGATAAATTCCTACAGGGGCGGACCGGGGAGCTGTTTTTT,CATSRDKFLQGRTGELFF
TRBJ2-5,.,.,TRBV5-5,TGTGCCAGCAGCGCAGACTACCCAGAGACCCAGTACTTC,CASSADYPETQYF
TRBJ2-1,.,.,TRBV11-2,TGTGCCAGCAGCTCCCAGGACAATGAGCAGTTCTTC,CASSSQDNEQFF
TRBJ1-1,.,once,TRBV27,TGTGCCAGCAGTTTCACAGGCAACACTGAAGCTTTCTTT,CASSFTGNTEAFF
TRBJ1-5,.,.,TRBV19,TGTGCCAGTAGTAAGCTACTACCCTCGTTGCAGGGTCGGTATCAGCCCCAGCATTTT,CASSKLLPSLQGRYQPQHF
TRBJ1-2,.,.,TRBV6-8,TGTGCCAGCAGATTTGGACGCGGCTACACCTTC,CASRFGRGYTF
TRBJ2-2,TRBD2,.,TRBV12-5,TGTGCTAGTGGTCTGACTAGCTCCGGGGAGCTGTTTTTT,CASGLTSSGELFF
TRBJ2-7,.,.,TRBV7-2,TGTGCCAGCAGGTTCTACCGGGGGTACTTC,CASRFYRGYF
TRBJ2-1,TRBD2,many,TRBV29-1,TGCAGCGCCCACAGCGGGAGATTTAATGAGCAGTTCTTC,CSAHSGRFNEQFF
TRBJ1-4,TRBD1,.,TRBV2,TGTGCCAGCAGTGAAATGGGGACAGCAACTAATGAAAAACTGTTTTTT,CASSEMGTATNEKLFF